The clone carrying this T cell receptor beta chain appeared once. This entry belongs to a study of shared T cell receptors in the human thymus. Germline V gene data show CDR1 as MRHNA and CDR2 as SNTAGT. The J segment lost 4 bases and the V segment lost 5 bases, leaving 7 bases of the junction unmatched. This CDR3 has 15 amino acids. The repertoire was sequenced with immunoSEQ multiplex PCR; TCRdb's copy has only in-frame clones and lacks some. The sample includes some 660,000 clones, about 89% of them seen just once. The sample was also linked to a second study, of human thymus T cells. According to that study: Each of the donors was a healthy Finnish infant who was undergoing open corrective cardiac surgery for congenital heart defects. Thymic resections from corrective heart surgery supplied the tissue. What appeared biased in thymic and blood repertoires was the usage of V and J genes. Highly overlapping thymic repertoires among unrelated individuals were reported in related research.

This chain joins TRBV6-4 and TRBJ1-1; 10 nucleotides match TRBD1. This receptor was obtained from a boy under two years old with a congenital heart defect. The specimen sequenced was thymocytes. The CDR3: CASSPDRGRSTEAFF. The CDR3 nucleotides read TGTGCCAGCAGTCCCGACAGGGGGCGTAGCACTGAAGCTTTCTTT.